Listed here are 23 T cell receptor beta chains from one sample, sequenced in a study of blood T cell repertoires in COVID-19. The method was immunoSEQ multiplex PCR; TCRdb's version includes in-frame clones alone and lacks a portion of them. The sample includes about 81,000 clones, around 88% of them seen just once. Source material: peripheral blood. These receptor sequences come from a woman aged 80 or over with acute or convalescent COVID-19.

The chain couples TRBV7-9 to TRBJ1-6; TRBD1 agrees at 9 bases. Germline CDR1 and CDR2: SEHNR and FQNEAQ (reference sequence). The CDR3 contains 15 residues. V lost 5 bases, J lost 9 bases, and 8 bases stayed unmatched. The CDR3 sequence: CASSPPGQGSSPLHF. The CDR3 DNA sequence: TGTGCCAGCAGCCCGCCGGGACAGGGAAGTTCACCCCTCCACTTT. Drawing the rest from reference TRBV7-9 and TRBJ1-6, the complete variable domain is DTGVSQNPRHKITKRGQNVTFRCDPISEHNRLYWYRQTLGQGPEFLTYFQNEAQLEKSRLLSDRFSAERPKGSFSTLEIQRTEQGDSAMYLCASSPPGQGSSPLHFGNGTRLTVT.

The chain uses TRBV6-5 and TRBJ2-2; 10 bases are a match to TRBD2. The CDR3 sequence is 15 residues long. The ends lost 7 bases at V and 2 bases at J; junction bases unmatched: 4. Germline lookup yields CDR1 MNHEY and CDR2 SVGAGI. CDR3 amino acids: CASIASGRNTGELFF. In DNA form, the CDR3 reads TGTGCCAGCATCGCTAGCGGGAGAAACACCGGGGAGCTGTTTTTT.

The rearrangement uses TRBV3-1 (or the pseudogene TRBV3-2) and TRBJ1-2; maybe TRBD1 (5 bases). The CDR3 contains 15 residues. V lost 1 base to trimming and J lost 7 bases, with 16 bases between them. Germline values: CDR1 LGHDT, CDR2 YNNKEL (reference sequence). The chain's CDR3 is CASSQGGVLEGGYTF. The CDR3 nucleotides read TGTGCCAGCAGCCAAGGGGGGGTTTTGGAGGGTGGCTACACCTTC.

The V call is TRBV7-9, the J call TRBJ2-3; 10 positions match TRBD2. Germline CDR1 SEHNR, CDR2 FQNEAQ (reference sequence). Germline trimming cut 5 bases from V and 1 base from J; bases unmatched to any gene: 6. This CDR3 region has 16 residues. The CDR3 nucleotides read TGTGCCAGCAGCCTCCGGACTAGCGGCCGCACAGATACGCAGTATTTT. This codes for CASSLRTSGRTDTQYF.

The rearrangement links TRBV5-1 to TRBJ2-5, with TRBD2 identical over 8 bases. With V trimmed by 7 bases and J by 4 bases, 6 bases remained unmatched. Looked up from germline, CDR1 is SGHRS and CDR2 is YFSETQ. The CDR3 extends over 13 amino acids. The CDR3 spells CASSGTRPETQYF. DNA for the CDR3: TGCGCCAGCTCCGGGACTAGGCCAGAGACCCAGTACTTC.

The V gene is TRBV18, the J gene TRBJ1-2, with 8 bases fitting TRBD1. CDR3 length equals 15 residues. With V trimmed by 3 bases and J by 4 bases, 7 bases remained unmatched. Germline V CDR1 and CDR2: KGHSH, LQKENI. Here the CDR3 reads CASSPPTGVAYGYTF. The CDR3, as DNA: TGTGCCAGCTCACCCCCGACAGGGGTCGCCTATGGCTACACCTTC.

The V gene is TRBV14, the J gene TRBJ1-2; no clear D. The CDR3 spans 13 residues. Germline-derived CDR1 and CDR2 are SGHDN and FVKESK. V was cut by 1 base and J by 6 bases, with 9 bases left in between. CDR3 region: CASSQVRRDGYTF. CDR3 coding DNA: TGTGCCAGCAGCCAAGTGAGGCGGGATGGCTACACCTTC.

CDR3 residues: CSVEKAGVLETQYF. The CDR3 bases are TGCAGCGTTGAAAAAGCGGGGGTGCTCGAGACCCAGTACTTC. The genes are TRBV29-1 and TRBJ2-5; 8 bases agree with TRBD2. With V trimmed by 2 bases and J by 5 bases, 7 bases remained unmatched. The CDR3 runs to 14 residues. The germline V gene has CDR1 SQVTM and CDR2 ANQGSEA.

This clone was observed once. This chain links TRBV19 with TRBJ2-2, with a possible D match to TRBD1 (6 bases). This CDR3 has 14 residues. Germline values: CDR1 LNHDA, CDR2 SQIVND (reference sequence). The germline V and J ends were trimmed by 6 bases and 2 bases, with 10 bases remaining between them. The CDR3 DNA reads as TGTGCCAGTAGGTTGGACAGTAACACCGGGGAGCTGTTTTTT. Protein sequence: CASRLDSNTGELFF.

The V gene is TRBV19, the J gene TRBJ2-7; D is perhaps TRBD1 (5 bases). V was trimmed by 3 bases and J by 2 bases, leaving 14 bases between them. CDR1 and CDR2 (germline): LNHDA, SQIVND (reference sequence). This CDR3 region has 15 residues. Here the CDR3 reads CASSISAGSTYEQYF. CDR3 coding DNA: TGTGCCAGTAGTATTTCGGCAGGGTCGACCTACGAGCAGTACTTC.

The gene calls are TRBV7-3 and TRBJ2-1; D gene uncertain. This CDR3 region has 15 residues. Trimming stripped 1 base from V and 1 base from J, with 8 bases between. Looked up from germline, CDR1 is SGHTA and CDR2 is FQGTGA. The CDR3 DNA is TGTGCCAGCAGCTTAATGCCGGTGTCCTACAATGAGCAGTTCTTC. Protein product: CASSLMPVSYNEQFF.

The V call is TRBV11-3, the J call TRBJ1-1, with 7 bases that match TRBD1. The V gene end was trimmed by 9 bases and the J gene end by 3 bases; junction bases not matched to a gene: 13. This CDR3 has 15 amino acids. Germline assignment: CDR1 SGHNT and CDR2 YENEEA. This chain's CDR3 is CARKYRGVEDTEAFF. DNA for the CDR3: TGTGCCAGGAAGTACAGGGGAGTGGAGGACACTGAAGCTTTCTTT.

The chain recombines TRBV29-1 with TRBJ2-1; D gene ambiguous. The germline CDR1 and CDR2 sequences are SQVTM and ANQGSEA. Trimming left V 4 bases short and J 5 bases short, with 9 bases between. CDR3 length equals 12 residues. Written as DNA, the CDR3 is TGCAGCGTTGGGCCCCATGACAATGAGCAGTTCTTC. Translation gives CSVGPHDNEQFF.

J is TRBJ1-1 and V is TRBV2; D possibly corresponds to TRBD1 (5 bases). The CDR3 is 14 amino acids. V gave up 4 bases and J gave up 5 bases, with 14 bases separating them. The germline V gene has CDR1 SNHLY and CDR2 FYNNEI. CDR3 residues: CASSVVGGRTEAFF. CDR3 in DNA: TGTGCCAGCAGTGTTGTGGGGGGTCGGACTGAAGCTTTCTTT.

V usage is TRBV7-2 and J usage is TRBJ1-4, with TRBD1 identical over 8 bases. This CDR3 is built from 16 residues. Trimming removed 2 bases from V and 8 bases from J; junction bases left unmatched: 10. Looked up from germline, CDR1 is SGHTA and CDR2 is FQGNSA. As DNA, the CDR3 is TGTGCCAGCAGCTTAACCAGGACAGGGCTGGGGGAAAAACTGTTTTTT. The encoded protein is CASSLTRTGLGEKLFF.

V usage is TRBV6-5 and J usage is TRBJ1-2; 8 bases align to TRBD1. Trimming at V came to 5 bases and at J to 2 bases, leaving 1 base not matched to a gene. CDR1 and CDR2 from the germline V gene are MNHEY and SVGAGI. CDR3 length equals 13 residues. Here the CDR3 reads CASSRQGNYGYTF. CDR3 bases: TGTGCCAGCAGTCGACAGGGGAACTATGGCTACACCTTC.

This sequence joins TRBV18 and TRBJ1-6; D gene ambiguous. V was shortened by 2 bases and J by 7 bases, with 9 bases between the two germline ends. Germline V lookup: CDR1 KGHSH, CDR2 LQKENI. CDR3 length equals 14 residues. The CDR3 sequence is CASSPGHENSPLHF. The CDR3 DNA follows: TGTGCCAGCTCACCAGGGCACGAAAATTCACCCCTCCACTTT. The full variable domain, in which reference TRBV18 and TRBJ1-6 provide the parts outside the CDR3, is NAGVMQNPRHLVRRRGQEARLRCSPMKGHSHVYWYRQLPEEGLKFMVYLQKENIIDESGMPKERFSAEFPKEGPSILRIQQVVRGDSAAYFCASSPGHENSPLHFGNGTRLTVT.

This clone turned up a few times. This chain joins TRBV19 and TRBJ2-7; no reliable D call. V was trimmed by 5 bases and J by 2 bases, leaving 16 bases between them. The CDR3 runs to 15 residues. CDR1 and CDR2 from the germline V gene are LNHDA and SQIVND (reference sequence). The CDR3 spells CASSSSRVETYEQYF. The CDR3 DNA reads TGTGCCAGTAGTTCGTCCCGGGTCGAAACCTACGAGCAGTACTTC.

The chain couples TRBV5-4 to TRBJ2-7; 11 positions agree with TRBD2. Germline CDR1 reads SGHNT; CDR2 reads YYREEE (reference sequence). J was trimmed by 4 bases and V by 5 bases; bases with no gene match: 5. The CDR3 consists of 14 residues. The CDR3 is CASSLAGGRYEQYF. The CDR3 region has the DNA TGTGCCAGCAGTTTAGCGGGGGGGCGGTACGAGCAGTACTTC.

V is TRBV6-5 and J is TRBJ1-5, with TRBD1 as a possible D gene (5 bases). V was clipped by 5 bases and J by 7 bases, with 9 bases between them. This CDR3 comprises 12 residues. Germline V gene data show CDR1 as MNHEY and CDR2 as SVGAGI. CDR3 DNA sequence: TGTGCCAGCAGTCGCAGGGAACAGCCCCAGCATTTT. Encoded protein: CASSRREQPQHF.

This clone appeared a single time. The rearrangement links TRBV19 to TRBJ2-1; TRBD2 aligns across 13 bases. CDR1 is LNHDA, CDR2 SQIVND, per germline (reference sequence). The CDR3 runs to 19 residues. The V and J ends lost 4 bases and 6 bases, in that order; junction bases with no gene match: 15. CDR3 DNA: TGTGCCAGTAGTACTCGGACTAGCGGGAGAATGGGGGAAGTCAATGAGCAGTTCTTC. Its protein is CASSTRTSGRMGEVNEQFF.

The gene calls are TRBV7-4 and TRBJ2-4; possibly TRBD2 for D (5 bases). With 2 bases removed from V and 3 bases from J, the gap between germline ends came to 8 bases. CDR3 length: 14 residues. Germline V CDR1 and CDR2: SGHVT, SQSDAQ. Here the CDR3 DNA reads TGTGCCAGCAGCTTAAAAAGCGGCAAAAACATTCAGTACTTC. Residues: CASSLKSGKNIQYF.

V and J are TRBV19 and TRBJ1-5, with unresolved D. The CDR3 is 15 amino acids. The V end lost 0 bases, the J end lost 6 bases, and 12 bases lay between the germline ends. Germline V gene sequence: CDR1 LNHDA, CDR2 SQIVND (reference sequence). The CDR3 loop is CASSIESTTIQPQHF. Here the CDR3 DNA reads TGTGCCAGTAGTATAGAATCCACGACTATTCAGCCCCAGCATTTT.